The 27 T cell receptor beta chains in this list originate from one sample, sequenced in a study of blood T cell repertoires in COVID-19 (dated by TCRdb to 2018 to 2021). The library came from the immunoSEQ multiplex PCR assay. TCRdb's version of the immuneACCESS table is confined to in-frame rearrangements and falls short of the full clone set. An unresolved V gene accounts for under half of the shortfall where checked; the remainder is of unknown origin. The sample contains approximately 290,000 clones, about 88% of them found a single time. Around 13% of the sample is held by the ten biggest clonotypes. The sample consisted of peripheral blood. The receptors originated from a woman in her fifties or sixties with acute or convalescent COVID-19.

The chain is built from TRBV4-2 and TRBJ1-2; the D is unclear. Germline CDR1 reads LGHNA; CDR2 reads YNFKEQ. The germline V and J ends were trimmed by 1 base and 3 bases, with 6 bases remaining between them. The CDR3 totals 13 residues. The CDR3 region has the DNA TGTGCCAGCAGCCAAGGAGGGTACTATGGCTACACCTTC. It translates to CASSQGGYYGYTF.

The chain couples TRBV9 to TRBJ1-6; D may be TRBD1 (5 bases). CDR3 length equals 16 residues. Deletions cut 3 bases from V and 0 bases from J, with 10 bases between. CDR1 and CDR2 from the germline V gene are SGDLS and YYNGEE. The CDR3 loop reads CASSGQKSSYNSPLHF. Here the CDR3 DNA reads TGTGCCAGCAGCGGACAGAAAAGCTCCTATAATTCACCCCTCCACTTT.

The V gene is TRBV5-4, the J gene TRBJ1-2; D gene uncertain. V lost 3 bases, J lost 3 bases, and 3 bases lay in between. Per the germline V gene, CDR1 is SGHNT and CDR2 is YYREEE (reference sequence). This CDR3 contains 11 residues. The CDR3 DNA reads TGTGCCAGCAGCTCGGACTATGGCTACACCTTC. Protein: CASSSDYGYTF.

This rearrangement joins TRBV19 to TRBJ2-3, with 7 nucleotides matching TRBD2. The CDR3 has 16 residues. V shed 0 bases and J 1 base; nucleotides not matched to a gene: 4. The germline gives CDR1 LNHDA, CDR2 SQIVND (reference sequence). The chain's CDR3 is CASSIERLAGTDTQYF. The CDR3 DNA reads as TGTGCCAGTAGTATAGAACGACTAGCCGGCACAGATACGCAGTATTTT.

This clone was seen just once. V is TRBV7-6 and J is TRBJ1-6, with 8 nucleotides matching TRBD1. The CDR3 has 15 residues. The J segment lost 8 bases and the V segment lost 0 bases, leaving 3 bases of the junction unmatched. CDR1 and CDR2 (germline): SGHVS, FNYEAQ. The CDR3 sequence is CASSLAQQGDSPLHF. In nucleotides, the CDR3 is TGTGCCAGCAGCTTAGCGCAACAGGGGGATTCACCCCTCCACTTT.

The chain's CDR3 is CASSLGQGVSNQPQHF. The CDR3 bases are TGTGCCAGCAGTTTGGGACAGGGGGTGAGCAATCAGCCCCAGCATTTT. V is TRBV6-5 and J is TRBJ1-5; 11 bases fit TRBD1. Germline V CDR1 and CDR2: MNHEY, SVGAGI. The V and J ends lost 4 bases and 1 base, in that order; junction bases with no gene match: 3. This CDR3 is built from 16 residues.

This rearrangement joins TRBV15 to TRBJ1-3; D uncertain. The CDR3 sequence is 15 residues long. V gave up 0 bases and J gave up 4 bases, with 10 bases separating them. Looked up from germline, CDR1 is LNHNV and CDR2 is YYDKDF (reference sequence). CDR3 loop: CATSRDPGRGNTIYF. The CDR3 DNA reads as TGTGCCACCAGCAGAGATCCGGGTAGAGGAAACACCATATATTTT.

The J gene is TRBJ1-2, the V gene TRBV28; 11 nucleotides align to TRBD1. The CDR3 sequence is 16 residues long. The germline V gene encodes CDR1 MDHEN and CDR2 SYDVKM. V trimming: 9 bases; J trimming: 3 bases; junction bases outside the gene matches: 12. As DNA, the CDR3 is TGTGCCAGTGGGAACCTACGGACAGGGGGCGACTATGGCTACACCTTC. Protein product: CASGNLRTGGDYGYTF.

DNA of the CDR3: TGTGCCAGCAACAACCCGGGATCGAACACTGAAGCTTTCTTT. The encoded protein is CASNNPGSNTEAFF. The chain uses TRBV6-5 and TRBJ1-1; D is undetermined. The CDR3 sequence is 14 residues long. Germline V gene lookup returns CDR1 MNHEY and CDR2 SVGAGI. The V end lost 7 bases, the J end lost 1 base, and 13 bases lay between the germline ends.

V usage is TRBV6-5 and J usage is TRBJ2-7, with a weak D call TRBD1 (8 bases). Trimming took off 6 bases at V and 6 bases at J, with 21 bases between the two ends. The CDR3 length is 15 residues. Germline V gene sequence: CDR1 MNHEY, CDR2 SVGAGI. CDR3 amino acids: CASRRGGQAISEQYF. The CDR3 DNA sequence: TGTGCCAGCAGAAGGGGGGGACAGGCGATTAGCGAGCAGTACTTC.

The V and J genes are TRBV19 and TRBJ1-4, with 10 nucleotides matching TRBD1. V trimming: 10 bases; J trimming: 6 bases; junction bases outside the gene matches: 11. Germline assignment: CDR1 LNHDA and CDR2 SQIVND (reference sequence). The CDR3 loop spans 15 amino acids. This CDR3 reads CATSAGDRGYEKLFF. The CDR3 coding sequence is TGTGCCACTTCCGCGGGGGACAGGGGATATGAAAAACTGTTTTTT. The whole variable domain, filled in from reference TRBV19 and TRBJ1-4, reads DGGITQSPKYLFRKEGQNVTLSCEQNLNHDAMYWYRQDPGQGLRLIYYSQIVNDFQKGDIAEGYSVSREKKESFPLTVTSAQKNPTAFYLCATSAGDRGYEKLFFGSGTQLSVL.

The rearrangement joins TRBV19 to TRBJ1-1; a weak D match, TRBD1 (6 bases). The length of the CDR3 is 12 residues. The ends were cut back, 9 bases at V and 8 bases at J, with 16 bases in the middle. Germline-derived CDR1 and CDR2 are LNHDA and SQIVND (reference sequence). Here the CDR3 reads CASLAGDREAFF. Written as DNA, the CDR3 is TGTGCCAGCCTTGCAGGGGATAGAGAAGCTTTCTTT.

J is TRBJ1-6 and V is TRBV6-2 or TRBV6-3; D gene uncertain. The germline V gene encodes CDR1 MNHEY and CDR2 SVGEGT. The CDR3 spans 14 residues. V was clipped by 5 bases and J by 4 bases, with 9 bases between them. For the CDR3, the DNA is TGTGCCAGCAGTCGCGGGCGGTATAATTCACCCCTCCACTTT. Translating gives CASSRGRYNSPLHF.

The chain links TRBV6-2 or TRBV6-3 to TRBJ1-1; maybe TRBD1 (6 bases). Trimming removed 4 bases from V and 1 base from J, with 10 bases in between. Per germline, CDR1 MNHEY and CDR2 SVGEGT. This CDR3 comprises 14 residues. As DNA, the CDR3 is TGTGCCAGCAGTTTCGGGACACCGAACACTGAAGCTTTCTTT. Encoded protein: CASSFGTPNTEAFF.

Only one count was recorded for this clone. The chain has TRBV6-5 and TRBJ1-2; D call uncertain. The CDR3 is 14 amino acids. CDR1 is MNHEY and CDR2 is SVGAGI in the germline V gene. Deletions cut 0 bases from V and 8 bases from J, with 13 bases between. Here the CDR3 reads CASSYSNPSGGYTF. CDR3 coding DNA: TGTGCCAGCAGTTACTCGAATCCGTCGGGGGGCTACACCTTC.

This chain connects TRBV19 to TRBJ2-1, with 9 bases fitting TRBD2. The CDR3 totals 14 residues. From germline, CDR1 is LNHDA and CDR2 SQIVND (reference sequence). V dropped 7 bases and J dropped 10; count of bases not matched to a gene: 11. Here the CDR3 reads CASTQREDSSEQFF. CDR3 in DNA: TGTGCCAGTACACAGCGGGAGGATAGTTCCGAGCAGTTCTTC. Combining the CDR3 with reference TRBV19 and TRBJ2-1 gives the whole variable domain DGGITQSPKYLFRKEGQNVTLSCEQNLNHDAMYWYRQDPGQGLRLIYYSQIVNDFQKGDIAEGYSVSREKKESFPLTVTSAQKNPTAFYLCASTQREDSSEQFFGPGTRLTVL.

The CDR3, as DNA: TGTGCCAGCAGCCGAAACATACAGGGGCACTATGGCTACACCTTC. It specifies CASSRNIQGHYGYTF. The rearrangement joins TRBV14 to TRBJ1-2; 7 nucleotides match TRBD1. Germline V gene sequence: CDR1 SGHDN, CDR2 FVKESK. With 4 bases clipped from V and 3 bases from J, the junction kept 8 bases outside the gene matches. There are 15 residues in the CDR3. Full variable domain (remainder filled in from reference TRBV14 and TRBJ1-2): EAGVTQFPSHSVIEKGQTVTLRCDPISGHDNLYWYRRVMGKEIKFLLHFVKESKQDESGMPNNRFLAERTGGTYSTLKVQPAELEDSGVYFCASSRNIQGHYGYTFGSGTRLTVV.

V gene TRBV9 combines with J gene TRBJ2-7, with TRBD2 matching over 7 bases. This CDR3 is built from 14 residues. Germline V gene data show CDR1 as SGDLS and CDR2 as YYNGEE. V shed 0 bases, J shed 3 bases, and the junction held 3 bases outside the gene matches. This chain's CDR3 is CASSVVRTSYEQYF. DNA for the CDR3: TGTGCCAGCAGCGTAGTCCGGACTAGCTACGAGCAGTACTTC.

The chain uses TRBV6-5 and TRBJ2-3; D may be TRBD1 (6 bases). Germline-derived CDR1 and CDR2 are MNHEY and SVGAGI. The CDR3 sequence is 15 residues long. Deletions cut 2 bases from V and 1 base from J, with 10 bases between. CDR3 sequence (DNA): TGTGCCAGCAGTTACAGGACAGACCGCACAGATACGCAGTATTTT. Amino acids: CASSYRTDRTDTQYF.

CDR3 nucleotide sequence: TGTGCCAGCAGTCGACTAGCGGGAGGGTGGGAGACCCAGTACTTC. Protein product: CASSRLAGGWETQYF. The rearrangement uses TRBV6-5 and TRBJ2-5, with 14 bases aligning to TRBD2. The trim removed 5 bases at V and 5 bases at J, leaving 4 bases unmatched. This CDR3 contains 15 residues. Germline CDR1 and CDR2: MNHEY and SVGAGI.

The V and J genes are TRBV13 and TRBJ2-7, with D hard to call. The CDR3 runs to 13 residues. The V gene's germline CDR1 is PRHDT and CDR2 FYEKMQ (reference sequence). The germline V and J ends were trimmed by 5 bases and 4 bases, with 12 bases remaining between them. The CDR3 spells CASSLHGGYEQYF. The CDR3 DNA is TGTGCCAGCAGCCTACATGGCGGATACGAGCAGTACTTC.

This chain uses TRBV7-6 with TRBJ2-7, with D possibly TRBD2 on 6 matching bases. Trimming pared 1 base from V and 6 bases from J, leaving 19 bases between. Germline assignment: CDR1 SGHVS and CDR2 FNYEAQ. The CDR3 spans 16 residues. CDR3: CASSLGAGPARGEQYF. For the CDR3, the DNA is TGTGCCAGCAGCTTAGGGGCGGGGCCAGCTCGGGGCGAGCAGTACTTC.

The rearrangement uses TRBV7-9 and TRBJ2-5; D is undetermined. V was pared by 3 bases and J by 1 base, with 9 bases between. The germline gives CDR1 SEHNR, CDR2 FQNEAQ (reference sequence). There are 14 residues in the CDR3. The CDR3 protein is CASSFYNSQETQYF. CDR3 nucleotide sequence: TGTGCCAGCAGCTTCTATAACAGCCAAGAGACCCAGTACTTC.

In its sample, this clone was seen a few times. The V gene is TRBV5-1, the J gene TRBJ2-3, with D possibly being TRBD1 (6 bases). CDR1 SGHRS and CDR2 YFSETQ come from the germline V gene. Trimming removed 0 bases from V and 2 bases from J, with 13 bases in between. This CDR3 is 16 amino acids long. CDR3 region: CASSLVTGSDTDTQYF. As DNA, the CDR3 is TGCGCCAGCAGCTTGGTAACAGGGTCGGACACAGATACGCAGTATTTT.

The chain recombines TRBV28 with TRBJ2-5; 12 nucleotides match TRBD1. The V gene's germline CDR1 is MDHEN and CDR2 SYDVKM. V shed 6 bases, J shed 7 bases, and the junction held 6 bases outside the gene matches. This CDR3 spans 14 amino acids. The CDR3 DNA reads TGTGCCAGCAGCGGCCCGGGACAGGGGGCGACCCAGTACTTC. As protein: CASSGPGQGATQYF.

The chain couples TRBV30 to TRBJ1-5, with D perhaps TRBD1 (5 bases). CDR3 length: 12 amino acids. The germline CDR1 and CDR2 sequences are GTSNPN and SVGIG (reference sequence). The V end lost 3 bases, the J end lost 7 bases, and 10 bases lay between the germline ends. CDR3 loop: CAWSRELQPQHF. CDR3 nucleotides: TGTGCCTGGAGCAGGGAATTGCAGCCCCAGCATTTT.

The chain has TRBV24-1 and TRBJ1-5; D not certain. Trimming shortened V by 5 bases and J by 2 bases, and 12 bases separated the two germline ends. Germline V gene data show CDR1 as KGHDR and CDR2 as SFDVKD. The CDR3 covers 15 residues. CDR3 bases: TGTGCCACCAGTGGAGGCCCTGATGGCAATCAGCCCCAGCATTTT. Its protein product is CATSGGPDGNQPQHF.